This passage covers 30 T cell receptor beta chains from one sample sequenced in a study of blood T cell repertoires in COVID-19. Here immunoSEQ multiplex PCR was the method, and the copy in TCRdb shows in-frame clones only, minus some. The sample has 150,000 or so clones; approximately 80% are singletons. Sequenced material: peripheral blood. Receptors were obtained from an older woman with COVID-19, enrolled during active disease.

The chain employs TRBV24-1 and TRBJ1-4; D gene unclear. The V end lost 3 bases, the J end lost 5 bases, and 12 bases lay between the germline ends. The CDR3 runs 15 residues. From germline, CDR1 is KGHDR and CDR2 SFDVKD. CDR3 sequence reads: CATSDPRLPNEKLFF. The DNA for the CDR3 is TGTGCCACCAGTGATCCTAGACTCCCGAATGAAAAACTGTTTTTT.

The rearrangement links TRBV9 to TRBJ2-1; D might be TRBD1 (5 bases). The CDR3 covers 14 residues. Germline lookup yields CDR1 SGDLS and CDR2 YYNGEE. The V and J ends lost 0 bases and 4 bases respectively, with 8 bases between them. The CDR3 bases are TGTGCCAGCAGCGTAGATCCAGGGTACAATGAGCAGTTCTTC. This sequence encodes CASSVDPGYNEQFF.

This clone was found once. This chain links TRBV5-6 with TRBJ1-5, with a tentative D call TRBD1 (5 bases). V shed 6 bases and J shed 3 bases, with 19 bases lying between them. The germline gives CDR1 SGHDT, CDR2 YYEEEE. This CDR3 has 16 amino acids. CDR3 residues: CASTLGGGLYNQPQHF. Written as DNA, the CDR3 is TGTGCCAGCACCCTGGGGGGGGGACTGTACAATCAGCCCCAGCATTTT. Using reference TRBV5-6 and TRBJ1-5 for the parts outside the CDR3, the full variable domain is DAGVTQSPTHLIKTRGQQVTLRCSPKSGHDTVSWYQQALGQGPQFIFQYYEEEERQRGNFPDRFSGHQFPNYSSELNVNALLLGDSALYLCASTLGGGLYNQPQHFGDGTRLSIL.

This chain connects TRBV5-1 to TRBJ2-5; the D gene is possibly TRBD2 (5 bases). The CDR3 runs to 13 residues. Germline lookup yields CDR1 SGHRS and CDR2 YFSETQ. Trimming took off 0 bases at V and 4 bases at J, with 7 bases between the two ends. The CDR3 protein is CASSLGSGETQYF. Here the CDR3 DNA reads TGCGCCAGCAGCTTGGGGAGCGGAGAGACCCAGTACTTC.

The chain employs TRBV10-3 and TRBJ1-2; possible D gene TRBD1, 6 bases. Between the trimmed V and J ends, which lost 6 bases and 1 base, there was a span of 9 bases. CDR1 and CDR2 from the germline V gene are ENHRY and SYGVKD. CDR3 length: 13 amino acids. The CDR3 is CAISRQDNYGYTF. Written as DNA, the CDR3 is TGTGCCATCAGCCGACAGGATAACTATGGCTACACCTTC.

The rearrangement links TRBV7-9 to TRBJ1-1, with TRBD1 as a possible D gene (5 bases). V was shortened by 0 bases and J by 2 bases, with 10 bases between the two germline ends. Germline values: CDR1 SEHNR, CDR2 FQNEAQ (reference sequence). This CDR3 spans 15 amino acids. Written as DNA, the CDR3 is TGTGCCAGCAGCTTAGCGGGGCAGAGTAACACTGAAGCTTTCTTT. Amino acids: CASSLAGQSNTEAFF. Supplemented by reference TRBV7-9 and TRBJ1-1, the full variable domain reads DTGVSQNPRHKITKRGQNVTFRCDPISEHNRLYWYRQTLGQGPEFLTYFQNEAQLEKSRLLSDRFSAERPKGSFSTLEIQRTEQGDSAMYLCASSLAGQSNTEAFFGQGTRLTVV.

The chain uses TRBV3-1 (or the pseudogene TRBV3-2) and TRBJ1-3, with 9 bases aligning to TRBD1. There are 16 residues in the CDR3. The trim removed 2 bases at V and 3 bases at J, leaving 5 bases unmatched. CDR1 and CDR2 from the germline V gene are LGHDT and YNNKEL (reference sequence). CDR3 region: CASSQRGQGGGNTIYF. The CDR3 DNA follows: TGTGCCAGCAGCCAACGGGGACAGGGAGGTGGAAACACCATATATTTT.

Written as DNA, the CDR3 is TGTGCCAGCAGTGCCCTAGCGGGGGGGCGTTTCACCGGGGAGCTGTTTTTT. Encoded protein: CASSALAGGRFTGELFF. The J gene is TRBJ2-2, the V gene TRBV25-1, with 12 bases lining up with TRBD2. The J segment lost 4 bases and the V segment lost 4 bases, leaving 7 bases of the junction unmatched. The CDR3 extends over 17 amino acids. In germline, CDR1 is MGHDK, CDR2 SYGVNS.

This clone was observed a few times. The V and J genes are TRBV12-5 and TRBJ1-1; no firm D call. CDR1 and CDR2 from the germline V gene are LGHNT and FRNRAP. This CDR3 has 15 residues. With 3 bases removed from V and 7 bases from J, the gap between germline ends came to 18 bases. The DNA of the CDR3 is TGTGCTAGTGGTTTCCTCCCGGGTCCAAAATTTGAAGCTTTCTTT. Translation: CASGFLPGPKFEAFF. Using reference TRBV12-5 and TRBJ1-1 for the parts outside the CDR3, the full variable domain is DARVTQTPRHKVTEMGQEVTMRCQPILGHNTVFWYRQTMMQGLELLAYFRNRAPLDDSGMPKDRFSAEMPDATLATLKIQPSEPRDSAVYFCASGFLPGPKFEAFFGQGTRLTVV.

This chain connects TRBV7-9 to TRBJ1-1; TRBD1 aligns across 9 bases. The CDR3 extends over 14 amino acids. The trim removed 4 bases at V and 5 bases at J, leaving 5 bases unmatched. Germline V gives CDR1 SEHNR, CDR2 FQNEAQ (reference sequence). CDR3 sequence (DNA): TGTGCCAGCAGCTCGACAGGGGGTCGTACTGAAGCTTTCTTT. It codes for CASSSTGGRTEAFF.

This chain uses TRBV19 with TRBJ1-1; 8 bases are a match to TRBD1. Germline loops: CDR1 LNHDA, CDR2 SQIVND (reference sequence). V lost 8 bases and J lost 3; bases outside the gene matches: 5. This CDR3 is built from 13 residues. The CDR3 nucleotides read TGTGCCAGTGGCACAGGGGGATACACTGAAGCTTTCTTT. This sequence encodes CASGTGGYTEAFF.

V usage is TRBV19 and J usage is TRBJ1-2, with TRBD1 identical over 10 bases. V lost 6 bases, J lost 3 bases, and 1 base stayed unmatched. This CDR3 comprises 13 residues. Germline V gives CDR1 LNHDA, CDR2 SQIVND (reference sequence). As DNA, the CDR3 is TGTGCCAGTAGCGGGACAGGGGACTATGGCTACACCTTC. It specifies CASSGTGDYGYTF.

V and J are TRBV30 and TRBJ1-1; D may be TRBD1 (5 bases). Deletions cut 3 bases from V and 0 bases from J, with 11 bases between. Germline V CDR1 and CDR2: GTSNPN, SVGIG (reference sequence). This CDR3 has 14 residues. CDR3 nucleotide sequence: TGTGCCTGGAGCTTGGGACTGTTGAACACTGAAGCTTTCTTT. It translates to CAWSLGLLNTEAFF.

The rearrangement uses TRBV24-1 and TRBJ2-3; 7 bases map to TRBD1. Germline V gives CDR1 KGHDR, CDR2 SFDVKD. J was trimmed by 5 bases and V by 4 bases; bases with no gene match: 8. The CDR3 consists of 15 residues. DNA for the CDR3: TGTGCCACCAGTGAGGTAGGGGGCACAAAAGATACGCAGTATTTT. Amino acids: CATSEVGGTKDTQYF.

The table lists this clone with a count of one. The chain is built from TRBV2 and TRBJ1-5; D is perhaps TRBD1 (5 bases). CDR3 size: 15 residues. Trimming shortened V by 6 bases and J by 0 bases, and 12 bases separated the two germline ends. Germline values: CDR1 SNHLY, CDR2 FYNNEI. The DNA of the CDR3 is TGTGCCAGCAGGGAACAAGGGGTTAGCAATCAGCCCCAGCATTTT. Its protein product is CASREQGVSNQPQHF.

V gene TRBV18 combines with J gene TRBJ1-2, with TRBD1 matching 10 bases. The germline V gene encodes CDR1 KGHSH and CDR2 LQKENI. This CDR3 spans 16 amino acids. Trimming at V came to 3 bases and at J to 1 base, leaving 5 bases not matched to a gene. DNA for the CDR3: TGTGCCAGCTCACCGGCCGGGACAGGGGATAACTATGGCTACACCTTC. It specifies CASSPAGTGDNYGYTF.

This clone was seen a handful of times. V is TRBV7-3 and J is TRBJ2-5, with TRBD2 matching over 8 bases. CDR1 SGHTA and CDR2 FQGTGA come from the germline V gene. Unmatched junction bases numbered 7, after V lost 5 bases and J lost 5 bases. The CDR3 is 14 residues long. The CDR3 nucleotides read TGTGCCAGCAGCGTCACTAGCGGTTCGGAGACCCAGTACTTC. Translated, it gives CASSVTSGSETQYF.

The chain joins TRBV6-5 to TRBJ1-1, with D possibly TRBD1 on 6 matching bases. Germline-derived CDR1 and CDR2 are MNHEY and SVGAGI. V was pared by 6 bases and J by 1 base, with 9 bases between. This CDR3 comprises 13 residues. CDR3 nucleotide sequence: TGTGCCAGCAGCGCAGGGGCGAACACTGAAGCTTTCTTT. Translated: CASSAGANTEAFF.

The chain links TRBV29-1 to TRBJ2-3; the D is unclear. Trimming took off 2 bases at V and 5 bases at J, with 8 bases between the two ends. The CDR3 has 12 amino acids. Germline CDR1 and CDR2: SQVTM and ANQGSEA. CDR3 bases: TGCAGCGTTGAATCCGGAGTAGATACGCAGTATTTT. Encoded protein: CSVESGVDTQYF.

The V and J genes are TRBV3-1 (or the pseudogene TRBV3-2) and TRBJ1-1, with D unclear. V dropped 7 bases and J dropped 4 bases, with 16 bases sitting between them. The germline V gene encodes CDR1 LGHDT and CDR2 YNNKEL (reference sequence). This CDR3 has 14 residues. The CDR3 sequence: CASTLRVVGTEAFF. CDR3 nucleotides: TGTGCCAGCACGTTGAGAGTGGTTGGCACTGAAGCTTTCTTT.

This clone was picked up a small number of times. The gene calls are TRBV11-2 and TRBJ2-7, with D perhaps matching TRBD1 (6 bases). Trimming removed 1 base at V and 4 bases at J, with 8 bases between. The CDR3 totals 13 residues. CDR1 and CDR2 (germline): SGHAT, FQNNGV. The DNA for the CDR3 is TGTGCCAGCAGCTTAGTAGGGGGTTACGAGCAGTACGTC. Amino acid sequence: CASSLVGGYEQYV.

J is TRBJ2-7 and V is TRBV5-4; TRBD2 matches at 7 bases. The CDR3 contains 13 residues. The V segment lost 5 bases and the J segment 5 bases; nucleotides outside the gene matches: 7. Germline V gives CDR1 SGHNT, CDR2 YYREEE (reference sequence). The CDR3 nucleotides are TGTGCCAGCAGGGGTGCTAGCGGTCACGAGCAGTACTTC. The encoded protein is CASRGASGHEQYF.

This clone was found a few times. V is TRBV5-4 and J is TRBJ2-1; 10 nucleotides agree with TRBD2. There are 15 residues in the CDR3. Germline CDR1 SGHNT, CDR2 YYREEE (reference sequence). V lost 0 bases to trimming and J lost 7 bases; unmatched junction nucleotides: 4. The CDR3 DNA reads as TGTGCCAGCAGCTTGGCTAGCGGGAGTCGAAATGAGCAGTTCTTC. This encodes CASSLASGSRNEQFF.

The chain combines TRBV5-8 with TRBJ2-3; 9 bases agree with TRBD1. Per germline, CDR1 SGHTS and CDR2 YDEGEE. The V gene end was trimmed by 4 bases and the J gene end by 4 bases; junction bases not matched to a gene: 7. CDR3 length equals 15 residues. The CDR3 region has the DNA TGTGCCAGCAGCGCAAGACAGGGGGTCGCAGATACGCAGTATTTT. Protein sequence: CASSARQGVADTQYF.

The chain couples TRBV27 to TRBJ1-5, with a tentative D call TRBD1 (5 bases). CDR3 size: 15 residues. Trimming cost V 6 bases and J 5 bases, with 17 bases left between them. Germline CDR1 is MNHEY and CDR2 is SMNVEV (reference sequence). CDR3 in amino acids: CASRSIGTPDQPQHF. CDR3 bases: TGTGCCAGCAGATCTATCGGGACTCCGGATCAGCCCCAGCATTTT.

J is TRBJ1-2 and V is TRBV10-2, with 9 bases identical to TRBD1. V gave up 6 bases and J gave up 0 bases; unmatched junction bases: 8. The CDR3 contains 16 residues. Germline CDR1 WSHSY, CDR2 SAAADI. CDR3 residues: CASRPDRGRANYGYTF. The CDR3 bases are TGCGCCAGCAGACCAGACAGGGGGAGGGCTAACTATGGCTACACCTTC.

V is TRBV5-1 and J is TRBJ1-3; D perhaps matches TRBD1 (5 bases). Trimming left V 0 bases short and J 1 base short, with 5 bases between. Germline loops: CDR1 SGHRS, CDR2 YFSETQ. The CDR3 is made up of 14 amino acids. CDR3 in amino acids: CASSLGTSGNTIYF. DNA for the CDR3: TGCGCCAGCAGCTTGGGGACATCTGGAAACACCATATATTTT.

This chain uses TRBV29-1 with TRBJ1-1, with 10 bases that match TRBD1. CDR1 is SQVTM, CDR2 ANQGSEA, per germline. J gave up 5 bases and V 6 bases, and 6 bases lay outside the gene matches. The CDR3 contains 13 residues. CDR3 sequence: CSVPGTGATEAFF. CDR3 in DNA: TGCAGCGTCCCAGGGACAGGGGCAACTGAAGCTTTCTTT.

The V gene is TRBV20-1, the J gene TRBJ1-2; tentative D call: TRBD1 (5 bases). CDR3 length: 11 residues. Deletions cut 2 bases from V and 7 bases from J, with 8 bases between. CDR1 DFQATT and CDR2 SNEGSKA come from the germline V gene (reference sequence). This CDR3 reads CSARPGIGYTF. The CDR3 region has the DNA TGCAGTGCTAGACCAGGGATTGGCTACACCTTC.

The chain has TRBV19 and TRBJ1-5; the D gene is possibly TRBD1 (6 bases). Germline values: CDR1 LNHDA, CDR2 SQIVND (reference sequence). V lost 7 bases to trimming and J lost 0 bases, with 13 bases between them. The CDR3 is 15 amino acids. CDR3 nucleotide sequence: TGTGCCAGTACCTCGACAGGCAGTAGCAATCAGCCCCAGCATTTT. It translates to CASTSTGSSNQPQHF.